A selection of T cell receptor beta chains follows, all from one sample in a study of blood T cell repertoires in COVID-19. The protocol was immunoSEQ multiplex PCR, while the TCRdb copy is restricted to in-frame clones and leaves out a portion. The sample contains about 200,000 clones, 86% of which appear only once. The sequenced material came from peripheral blood. Receptors were obtained from a woman in her 70s with acute or convalescent COVID-19. The CDR3 runs from the conserved cysteine through the conserved F or W. Each record gives: J gene, D gene, V gene, CDR3 length, clone size, CDR3 protein, CDR3 DNA. The D gene is left open where the match is weak. The size entry is marked missing in some rows and otherwise reads once, few, many or a size class.

TRBJ1-6 | NA | TRBV18 | 13 | NA | CASLDDRNSPLHF | TGTGCCAGCTTAGACGACAGAAATTCACCCCTCCACTTT
TRBJ2-7 | NA | TRBV12-3/TRBV12-4 | 13 | NA | CASSFGQGLGQYF | TGTGCCAGCAGTTTTGGGCAGGGACTCGGGCAGTACTTC
TRBJ2-7 | NA | TRBV28 | 15 | NA | CASRYSGGIAYEQYF | TGTGCCAGCAGATATAGCGGTGGGATAGCCTACGAGCAGTACTTC
TRBJ1-1 | TRBD1 | TRBV29-1 | 12 | NA | CSVRTGRTEAFF | TGCAGCGTTAGGACAGGGAGGACTGAAGCTTTCTTT
TRBJ2-1 | TRBD2 | TRBV10-2 | 13 | NA | CASRLAGGNEQFF | TGCGCCAGCAGACTAGCGGGGGGAAATGAGCAGTTCTTC
TRBJ2-7 | NA | TRBV9 | 15 | few | CASSPYSASGYEQYF | TGTGCCAGCAGCCCTTATAGCGCGTCAGGCTACGAGCAGTACTTC
TRBJ1-1 | NA | TRBV2 | 14 | NA | CASRGRQGFTEAFF | TGTGCCAGCCGGGGTCGTCAGGGGTTCACTGAAGCTTTCTTT
TRBJ2-1 | TRBD2 | TRBV5-1 | 16 | NA | CASSPPSGGAYNEQFF | TGCGCCAGCAGCCCTCCCAGTGGGGGGGCCTACAATGAGCAGTTCTTC
TRBJ1-6 | NA | TRBV28 | 13 | NA | CASSNPGNSPLHF | TGTGCCAGCAGTAACCCCGGGAATTCACCCCTCCACTTT
TRBJ2-5 | NA | TRBV29-1 | 11 | NA | CSVESSQGMYF | TGCAGCGTTGAATCATCGCAGGGGATGTACTTC
TRBJ1-2 | NA | TRBV3-1/TRBV3-2 | 14 | NA | CASSQGLLGSGYTF | TGTGCCAGCAGCCAAGGGCTCCTGGGTAGCGGCTACACCTTC
TRBJ1-6 | NA | TRBV2 | 15 | NA | CASSESSVSVAPLHF | TGTGCCAGCAGTGAGTCGTCCGTTAGTGTGGCACCCCTCCACTTT
TRBJ2-7 | TRBD1 | TRBV7-8 | 15 | NA | CASSPWTGGDYEQYF | TGTGCCAGCAGCCCGTGGACAGGGGGCGACTACGAGCAGTACTTC
TRBJ2-5 | TRBD1 | TRBV5-1 | 14 | NA | CASSWGTGMETQYF | TGCGCCAGCAGCTGGGGGACAGGGATGGAGACCCAGTACTTC
TRBJ2-3 | NA | TRBV5-4 | 12 | NA | CASSFLADTQYF | TGTGCCAGCAGCTTCCTAGCAGATACGCAGTATTTT
TRBJ2-7 | TRBD1 | TRBV28 | 14 | NA | CASVTPGTGVEQYF | TGTGCCAGCGTAACCCCCGGGACAGGGGTCGAGCAGTACTTC
TRBJ2-7 | TRBD1 | TRBV11-2 | 14 | NA | CASSPDRVSYEQYF | TGTGCCAGCAGCCCGGACAGGGTCTCCTACGAGCAGTACTTC
TRBJ2-1 | TRBD2 | TRBV5-4 | 15 | NA | CASSSMTSGSNEQFF | TGTGCCAGCAGCTCCATGACTAGCGGGAGCAATGAGCAGTTCTTC
TRBJ2-2 | NA | TRBV5-1 | 14 | NA | CASSVTSGTGELFF | TGCGCCAGCAGCGTCACCTCGGGCACCGGGGAGCTGTTTTTT
TRBJ1-4 | TRBD1 | TRBV5-1 | 15 | NA | CASSRPGTGNEKLFF | TGCGCCAGCAGCCGACCCGGGACAGGGAATGAAAAACTGTTTTTT
TRBJ2-1 | TRBD1 | TRBV9 | 15 | NA | CASSVAVGTGNEQFF | TGTGCCAGCAGCGTAGCTGTTGGGACAGGGAATGAGCAGTTCTTC
TRBJ2-3 | NA | TRBV18 | 15 | NA | CASSPQGTGTDTQYF | TGTGCCAGCTCACCACAGGGTACAGGAACAGATACGCAGTATTTT
TRBJ1-1 | TRBD1 | TRBV2 | 13 | NA | CASRDRVLGEAFF | TGTGCCAGCAGAGACAGGGTCTTGGGTGAAGCTTTCTTT
TRBJ2-7 | NA | TRBV4-3 | 17 | NA | CASSHYYRAGDPYEQYF | TGCGCCAGCAGCCATTACTATAGGGCAGGGGACCCCTACGAGCAGTACTTC
TRBJ1-2 | TRBD1 | TRBV12-3/TRBV12-4 | 13 | NA | CASSPTGEGGYTF | TGTGCCAGCAGTCCAACAGGGGAAGGCGGCTACACCTTC
TRBJ2-7 | NA | TRBV25-1 | 14 | NA | CASIPGGDNYEQYF | TGTGCCAGCATCCCGGGTGGGGACAACTACGAGCAGTACTTC
TRBJ1-5 | NA | TRBV2 | 13 | NA | CASRMDRYQPQHF | TGTGCCAGCAGGATGGACAGATATCAGCCCCAGCATTTT
TRBJ1-1 | NA | TRBV5-1 | 15 | NA | CASRSNRSSNTEAFF | TGCGCCAGCAGATCTAACAGATCCTCAAACACTGAAGCTTTCTTT
TRBJ1-2 | NA | TRBV6-5 | 13 | NA | CASSLAQGYGYTF | TGTGCCAGCAGTTTAGCACAGGGCTATGGCTACACCTTC
TRBJ2-6 | NA | TRBV27 | 15 | NA | CASTHLLAGANVLTF | TGTGCCAGCACCCACTTATTGGCTGGGGCCAACGTCCTGACTTTC
TRBJ1-6 | TRBD1 | TRBV7-9 | 14 | NA | CASASGTGDSPLHF | TGTGCCAGCGCCTCTGGGACAGGGGATTCACCCCTCCACTTT
TRBJ2-7 | TRBD1 | TRBV5-1 | 14 | few | CASSENRGVNEQYF | TGCGCCAGCAGCGAGAACAGGGGGGTCAACGAGCAGTACTTC
TRBJ2-7 | NA | TRBV11-3 | 15 | NA | CASSLGLGRGREQYF | TGTGCCAGCAGCTTAGGTCTGGGCAGGGGACGCGAGCAGTACTTC
TRBJ1-4 | NA | TRBV7-9 | 16 | NA | CASSLVGRPENEKLFF | TGTGCCAGCAGCTTAGTCGGGAGGCCAGAGAATGAAAAACTGTTTTTT
TRBJ1-1 | NA | TRBV5-4 | 13 | NA | CASSLQENTEAFF | TGTGCCAGCAGCTTACAGGAGAACACTGAAGCTTTCTTT
TRBJ2-3 | NA | TRBV4-1 | 17 | NA | CASSQGGAGPSTDTQYF | TGCGCCAGCAGCCAGGGGGGGGCGGGGCCTAGCACAGATACGCAGTATTTT
TRBJ1-1 | TRBD1 | TRBV27 | 13 | NA | CASRDRLNTEAFF | TGTGCCAGCAGGGACAGGCTGAACACTGAAGCTTTCTTT
TRBJ2-3 | TRBD2 | TRBV9 | 19 | NA | CASSVGLAGGPVSPDTQYF | TGTGCCAGCAGCGTAGGACTAGCGGGAGGGCCGGTTAGCCCAGATACGCAGTATTTT
TRBJ2-1 | NA | TRBV14 | 12 | NA | CASSQAPTEQFF | TGTGCCAGCAGCCAAGCGCCGACAGAGCAGTTCTTC
TRBJ1-1 | TRBD1 | TRBV29-1 | 13 | NA | CSVDQGVRTEAFF | TGCAGCGTTGACCAGGGGGTGAGGACTGAAGCTTTCTTT
TRBJ2-3 | NA | TRBV6-6 | 16 | NA | CASSYSRAGAGDTQYF | TGTGCCAGCAGTTACTCGAGGGCGGGGGCAGGTGATACGCAGTATTTT
TRBJ2-1 | TRBD2 | TRBV7-2 | 14 | NA | CASSLIAGNNEQFF | TGTGCCAGCAGCTTGATAGCGGGGAACAATGAGCAGTTCTTC